These 17 T cell receptor beta chains originate from one sample sequenced in a study of blood T cell repertoires in COVID-19. Clones were sequenced by immunoSEQ multiplex PCR, and TCRdb holds only the in-frame ones, with some missing. The sample yields more than 95,000 clones, roughly 84% seen once. Sequenced: peripheral blood. These receptors originate from a man aged 55 to 70 with acute or convalescent COVID-19.

The sample holds one count of this clone. The CDR3 DNA follows: TGCAGTGCTAGTTGGACTAGCGGCTCCTACAATGAGCAGTTCTTC. Protein: CSASWTSGSYNEQFF. The chain uses TRBV20-1 and TRBJ2-1, with 10 nucleotides matching TRBD2. Per germline, CDR1 DFQATT and CDR2 SNEGSKA (reference sequence). V gave up 3 bases and J gave up 0 bases; unmatched junction bases: 2. CDR3 size: 15 residues.

CDR3 in amino acids: CASSLRGTSATNEKLFF. The CDR3 DNA follows: TGCGCCAGCAGCTTGAGGGGGACGTCTGCAACTAATGAAAAACTGTTTTTT. The rearrangement joins TRBV5-1 to TRBJ1-4, with D perhaps matching TRBD1 (6 bases). This CDR3 contains 17 residues. Germline V gene lookup returns CDR1 SGHRS and CDR2 YFSETQ. V was pared by 1 base and J by 0 bases, with 13 bases between.

The chain combines TRBV5-1 with TRBJ1-2, with TRBD1 matching 7 bases. This CDR3 spans 14 amino acids. CDR1 is SGHRS, CDR2 YFSETQ, per germline. The junction had 7 bases not matched to a gene; V was cut back by 4 bases and J by 4 bases. CDR3 nucleotide sequence: TGCGCCAGCAGCACTGGGACAGAGTTCTATGGCTACACCTTC. Translation: CASSTGTEFYGYTF.

The rearrangement links TRBV24-1 to TRBJ2-5; 8 bases fit TRBD1. Germline lookup yields CDR1 KGHDR and CDR2 SFDVKD. J lost 6 bases, V lost 3 bases, and 5 bases had no gene match. The CDR3 contains 14 residues. In DNA, the CDR3 is TGTGCCACCAGTGATCCGGACAGGGTCCAGACCCAGTACTTC. This sequence encodes CATSDPDRVQTQYF.

This clone was recorded once. This rearrangement joins TRBV29-1 to TRBJ2-5, with 7 bases fitting TRBD1. Germline CDR1 reads SQVTM; CDR2 reads ANQGSEA. CDR3 length equals 12 residues. The V segment lost 4 bases and the J segment 1 base; nucleotides outside the gene matches: 0. CDR3: CSVGTGQETQYF. The CDR3 DNA reads TGCAGCGTTGGGACAGGCCAAGAGACCCAGTACTTC.

This clone was observed a few times. Its ends do not fully match the called genes, so a read error is possible. V usage is TRBV7-7 and J usage is TRBJ2-1; 9 bases fit TRBD2. The CDR3 length is 15 residues. The germline V gene has CDR1 SSHAT and CDR2 FNYEAQ (reference sequence). The CDR3 sequence: CASSSGLARGDEQFF. For the CDR3, the DNA is TGTGCTAGCAGCTCAGGACTAGCGAGGGGCGATGAGCAGTTCTTC.

V gene TRBV30 combines with J gene TRBJ1-6; 10 nucleotides align to TRBD1. V lost 5 bases and J lost 8; bases outside the gene matches: 3. The CDR3 is 13 amino acids. Germline assignment: CDR1 GTSNPN and CDR2 SVGIG (reference sequence). As DNA, the CDR3 is TGTGCCTGGCGGGACAGGGGACATTCACCCCTCCACTTT. It yields the protein CAWRDRGHSPLHF.

The rearrangement uses TRBV5-4 and TRBJ1-2, with 10 bases lining up with TRBD1. Unmatched junction bases numbered 0, after V lost 3 bases and J lost 1 base. CDR3 length equals 14 residues. From germline, CDR1 is SGHNT and CDR2 YYREEE (reference sequence). This chain's CDR3 is CASSWDRGNYGYTF. The CDR3 nucleotides read TGTGCCAGCAGCTGGGACAGGGGTAACTATGGCTACACCTTC. The variable domain in full, with the rest retrieved from reference TRBV5-4 and TRBJ1-2, is ETGVTQSPTHLIKTRGQQVTLRCSSQSGHNTVSWYQQALGQGPQFIFQYYREEENGRGNFPPRFSGLQFPNYSSELNVNALELDDSALYLCASSWDRGNYGYTFGSGTRLTVV.

The rearrangement joins TRBV10-3 to TRBJ2-2; the match to TRBD2 covers 9 bases. CDR1 and CDR2 from the germline V gene are ENHRY and SYGVKD. The CDR3 covers 14 residues. J lost 7 bases, V lost 4 bases, and 4 bases had no gene match. The DNA for the CDR3 is TGTGCCATCAGTGTAGCGGGAGAAAACGGGGAGCTGTTTTTT. This gives the protein CAISVAGENGELFF.

This clone was seen once. The chain carries TRBV15 and TRBJ2-7, with D maybe TRBD1 (6 bases). Germline assignment: CDR1 LNHNV and CDR2 YYDKDF (reference sequence). V was clipped by 3 bases and J by 1 base, with 10 bases between them. CDR3 length equals 14 residues. The CDR3 spells CATSRGTGSYEQYF. DNA for the CDR3: TGTGCCACCAGCAGGGGAACAGGGTCCTACGAGCAGTACTTC.

The rearrangement joins TRBV6-5 to TRBJ2-7, with D perhaps matching TRBD2 (6 bases). Germline assignment: CDR1 MNHEY and CDR2 SVGAGI. This CDR3 has 14 residues. The V and J ends lost 7 bases and 7 bases respectively, with 20 bases between them. Here the CDR3 reads CASTRGGVAGEQYV. In DNA form, the CDR3 reads TGTGCCAGCACCCGCGGAGGAGTGGCGGGGGAGCAGTACGTC.

The rearrangement links TRBV7-8 to TRBJ2-2; the D is unclear. V dropped 1 base and J dropped 6 bases, with 15 bases sitting between them. The CDR3 is 16 amino acids. Looked up from germline, CDR1 is SGHVS and CDR2 is FQNEAQ. The CDR3 coding sequence is TGTGCCAGCAGCTTAGTTACCGGAACAGTGGCCGGGGAGCTGTTTTTT. This gives the protein CASSLVTGTVAGELFF.

This sequence joins TRBV27 and TRBJ2-3; 7 positions agree with TRBD2. Germline-derived CDR1 and CDR2 are MNHEY and SMNVEV (reference sequence). The CDR3 totals 19 residues. J was trimmed by 0 bases and V by 2 bases; bases with no gene match: 14. The CDR3 sequence is CASSLILPSGRSSTDTQYF. CDR3 sequence (DNA): TGTGCCAGCAGTTTAATTTTGCCTAGCGGTCGCTCTAGCACAGATACGCAGTATTTT.

The genes are TRBV7-8 and TRBJ2-1; TRBD2 aligns across 10 bases. V trimming: 3 bases; J trimming: 3 bases; junction bases outside the gene matches: 5. The CDR3 length is 16 residues. Germline assignment: CDR1 SGHVS and CDR2 FQNEAQ. CDR3 coding DNA: TGTGCCAGCAGCTTCGGAGCTAGCGGGAGCTACAATGAGCAGTTCTTC. It codes for CASSFGASGSYNEQFF.

For the CDR3, the DNA is TGTGCCAGCAGCAGACAGGGTAATAGCAATCAGCCCCAGCATTTT. It yields the protein CASSRQGNSNQPQHF. The gene calls are TRBV5-5 and TRBJ1-5; TRBD1 matches at 7 bases. This CDR3 is 15 amino acids long. V lost 4 bases, J lost 0 bases, and 4 bases stayed unmatched. The germline gives CDR1 SGHKS, CDR2 YYEKEE (reference sequence).

V gene TRBV6-2 or TRBV6-3 combines with J gene TRBJ1-5, with 7 bases fitting TRBD1. The CDR3 has 17 residues. CDR1 MNHEY and CDR2 SVGEGT come from the germline V gene. After removal of 4 bases from V and 6 bases from J, the junction contained 15 bases not matched to a gene. CDR3 nucleotide sequence: TGTGCCAGCAGTTCCAATCGACAGGGCGGGTTGGGTCAGCCCCAGCATTTT. Translating gives CASSSNRQGGLGQPQHF.

This chain uses TRBV12-3 or TRBV12-4 with TRBJ2-3; TRBD2 matches 7 bases. This CDR3 comprises 11 residues. Trimming took 8 bases from V and 4 from J; bases not matched to a gene: 0. The chain's CDR3 is CASGRADTQYF. In nucleotides, the CDR3 is TGTGCCAGCGGGAGGGCAGATACGCAGTATTTT.